This T cell receptor (beta chain) was sequenced for a study of identical twins. TCRdb analysed the 5' RACE reads with MiXCR anew, one entry per CDR3 protein. The repertoire consists of 450,000 or so distinct CDR3 sequences, with approximately 15% occurring once and the leading ten covering about 0.54%. V was clipped by 5 bases and J by 3 bases; unmatched bases: 13. The CDR3 has 16 amino acids. The same specimen was also included in a second study, on yellow fever vaccine responses in identical twins.

The chain joins TRBV12-3 or TRBV12-4 to TRBJ2-7, with 7 nucleotides matching TRBD1. Material for sequencing was CD4+ T cells sorted from blood. The sequence came from a woman aged 18-30 years in good health. The CDR3 is CASSEPDKTGLYEQYF. Here the CDR3 DNA reads TGTGCCAGCAGTGAGCCAGACAAGACAGGGCTCTACGAGCAGTACTTC.